The 17 T cell receptor beta chains in this list originate from one sample, sequenced in a study of cytomegalovirus exposure and HLA in healthy donors. The PCR used 60 Vbeta and 13 Jbeta primers. Sequencing used immunoSEQ multiplex PCR; TCRdb keeps in-frame clones, though not all of them. The repertoire holds 60,000 to 75,000 clones, approximately 60% seen once, with approximately 2.9% in the top ten. Material: PBMCs. These TCRs come from a woman between 50 and 59 years old in good health and CMV-seronegative.

The CDR3 sequence is CASSLAGAASTETQYF. The CDR3 nucleotides are TGTGCCAGCAGCTTGGCCGGAGCGGCGAGTACGGAGACCCAGTACTTC. V gene TRBV5-6 combines with J gene TRBJ2-5; D may be TRBD2 (5 bases). This CDR3 comprises 16 residues. V was trimmed by 0 bases and J by 5 bases, leaving 17 bases between them. In germline, CDR1 is SGHDT, CDR2 YYEEEE.

The genes are TRBV7-9 and TRBJ2-2, with 7 bases lining up with TRBD2. Germline CDR1 reads SEHNR; CDR2 reads FQNEAQ (reference sequence). This CDR3 spans 18 amino acids. With 4 bases clipped from V and 5 bases from J, the junction kept 16 bases outside the gene matches. CDR3 in amino acids: CASSSRPKVAGVTGELFF. The CDR3 DNA is TGTGCCAGCAGCTCCCGCCCCAAGGTGGCGGGAGTTACCGGGGAGCTGTTTTTT. Variable domain in full (rest from reference TRBV7-9 and TRBJ2-2): DTGVSQNPRHKITKRGQNVTFRCDPISEHNRLYWYRQTLGQGPEFLTYFQNEAQLEKSRLLSDRFSAERPKGSFSTLEIQRTEQGDSAMYLCASSSRPKVAGVTGELFFGEGSRLTVL.

This clone was seen a few times. The chain couples TRBV19 to TRBJ1-2, with 8 bases aligning to TRBD1. The CDR3 is 13 residues long. Trimming removed 7 bases from V and 11 bases from J; junction bases left unmatched: 12. The V gene's germline CDR1 is LNHDA and CDR2 SQIVND (reference sequence). DNA of the CDR3: TGTGCCAGTACTTACTCCGGGACAGGCGGATACACCTTC. Its translation: CASTYSGTGGYTF.

CDR3 protein: CASGRDLNQPQHF. CDR3 coding DNA: TGTGCCAGCGGCAGGGATCTCAATCAGCCCCAGCATTTT. The V and J genes are TRBV7-2 and TRBJ1-5; D is perhaps TRBD1 (5 bases). Germline-derived CDR1 and CDR2 are SGHTA and FQGNSA. The CDR3 consists of 13 residues. Between the trimmed V and J ends, which lost 8 bases and 3 bases, there was a span of 11 bases.

The chain couples TRBV5-1 to TRBJ2-7; 7 positions agree with TRBD2. The CDR3 covers 14 residues. The trim removed 0 bases at V and 4 bases at J, leaving 4 bases unmatched. The germline gives CDR1 SGHRS, CDR2 YFSETQ. In DNA form, the CDR3 reads TGCGCCAGCAGCTTGGGCGGGAGACGGTACGAGCAGTACTTC. The encoded protein is CASSLGGRRYEQYF.

The chain carries TRBV5-4 and TRBJ1-6; D is unresolved. V dropped 3 bases and J dropped 6 bases, with 13 bases sitting between them. Germline values: CDR1 SGHNT, CDR2 YYREEE (reference sequence). This CDR3 is 15 amino acids long. CDR3 in DNA: TGTGCCAGCAGCTGGGATCAGGAGGGTAATTCACCCCTCCACTTT. This gives the protein CASSWDQEGNSPLHF.

The chain employs TRBV15 and TRBJ1-1; the D is unclear. The CDR3 loop spans 14 amino acids. Trimming stripped 1 base from V and 2 bases from J, with 8 bases between. Germline V gene sequence: CDR1 LNHNV, CDR2 YYDKDF (reference sequence). As DNA, the CDR3 is TGTGCCACCAGCAGAGGGACTTTAAACACTGAAGCTTTCTTT. Translated, it gives CATSRGTLNTEAFF. Full variable domain (outside the CDR3, taken from reference TRBV15 and TRBJ1-1): DAMVIQNPRYQVTQFGKPVTLSCSQTLNHNVMYWYQQKSSQAPKLLFHYYDKDFNNEADTPDNFQSRRPNTSFCFLDIRSPGLGDTAMYLCATSRGTLNTEAFFGQGTRLTVV.

This clone has a handful of counts. The genes are TRBV4-2 and TRBJ2-3; D not certain. The germline V gene encodes CDR1 LGHNA and CDR2 YNFKEQ. The CDR3 loop spans 15 amino acids. The V end lost 0 bases, the J end lost 0 bases, and 7 bases lay between the germline ends. CDR3 protein: CASSQDATSTDTQYF. The CDR3 nucleotides are TGTGCCAGCAGCCAAGATGCCACTAGCACAGATACGCAGTATTTT.

The DNA of the CDR3 is TGTGCCAGCTCAAGACAGGGACAAGAGACCCAGTACTTC. Translated, it gives CASSRQGQETQYF. This sequence joins TRBV7-3 and TRBJ2-5, with 7 bases aligning to TRBD1. This CDR3 is built from 13 residues. The germline CDR1 and CDR2 sequences are SGHTA and FQGTGA. V gave up 8 bases and J gave up 2 bases; unmatched junction bases: 5. The full variable domain, rest sourced from reference TRBV7-3 and TRBJ2-5, is GAGVSQTPSNKVTEKGKYVELRCDPISGHTALYWYRQSLGQGPEFLIYFQGTGAADDSGLPNDRFFAVRPEGSVSTLKIQRTERGDSAVYLCASSRQGQETQYFGPGTRLLVL.

V is TRBV4-3 and J is TRBJ2-1, with 8 bases matching TRBD2. Germline assignment: CDR1 LGHNA and CDR2 YSLEER. The CDR3 totals 16 residues. V was clipped by 0 bases and J by 8 bases; unmatched bases: 9. The CDR3 DNA is TGCGCCAGCAGCCAAGAGGGACCAGCGGGAGAGTATGAGCAGTTCTTC. It yields the protein CASSQEGPAGEYEQFF.

This clone has only one observation. The chain employs TRBV27 and TRBJ2-7; 13 bases are shared with TRBD2. Unmatched junction bases numbered 6, after V lost 3 bases and J lost 1 base. The germline V gene has CDR1 MNHEY and CDR2 SMNVEV (reference sequence). CDR3 length: 17 amino acids. CDR3 DNA: TGTGCCAGCAGTTTCCAAGGACTAGCGGGAGTATCCTACGAGCAGTACTTC. It specifies CASSFQGLAGVSYEQYF.

This clone was counted a few times. The chain carries TRBV28 and TRBJ1-4; the D gene is possibly TRBD1 (6 bases). The V end lost 2 bases, the J end lost 7 bases, and 14 bases lay between the germline ends. Germline V CDR1 and CDR2: MDHEN, SYDVKM. This CDR3 comprises 15 residues. CDR3 coding DNA: TGTGCCAGCAGTTTAGTCCGGGACACCCCTGAAAAACTGTTTTTT. This translates into CASSLVRDTPEKLFF. Based on the CDR3 plus reference TRBV28 and TRBJ1-4, the full variable domain is DVKVTQSSRYLVKRTGEKVFLECVQDMDHENMFWYRQDPGLGLRLIYFSYDVKMKEKGDIPEGYSVSREKKERFSLILESASTNQTSMYLCASSLVRDTPEKLFFGSGTQLSVL.

The J gene is TRBJ1-5, the V gene TRBV2; D unclear. Germline CDR1 SNHLY, CDR2 FYNNEI. This CDR3 region has 15 residues. The V and J ends lost 6 bases and 5 bases respectively, with 17 bases between them. This CDR3 reads CASREGGDWHQPQHF. Here the CDR3 DNA reads TGTGCCAGCAGGGAGGGTGGGGATTGGCATCAGCCCCAGCATTTT.

The chain couples TRBV13 to TRBJ1-2; no reliable D call. The V gene's germline CDR1 is PRHDT and CDR2 FYEKMQ (reference sequence). Trimming cost V 0 bases and J 7 bases, with 12 bases left between them. The CDR3 covers 14 residues. The CDR3 protein is CASSLGHSSGGYTF. The CDR3 coding sequence is TGTGCCAGCAGCTTAGGACATTCATCGGGTGGCTACACCTTC.

The chain has TRBV7-6 and TRBJ2-7; D possibly corresponds to TRBD1 (5 bases). The germline V gene has CDR1 SGHVS and CDR2 FNYEAQ. This CDR3 has 15 residues. V gave up 1 base and J gave up 0 bases, with 10 bases separating them. This chain's CDR3 is CASSLDQGFSYEQYF. CDR3 nucleotide sequence: TGTGCCAGCAGCTTAGACCAGGGCTTCTCCTACGAGCAGTACTTC.

This clone was observed a handful of times. V gene TRBV30 combines with J gene TRBJ1-1; 8 bases agree with TRBD1. CDR1 GTSNPN and CDR2 SVGIG come from the germline V gene (reference sequence). V shed 4 bases, J shed 1 base, and the junction held 17 bases outside the gene matches. This CDR3 has 18 residues. CDR3 DNA: TGTGCCTGGACCCCCGGACAGGGAGGCACCGGCCGGAACACTGAAGCTTTCTTT. This sequence encodes CAWTPGQGGTGRNTEAFF.

The chain is built from TRBV12-5 and TRBJ2-3, with D perhaps matching TRBD2 (6 bases). V was clipped by 5 bases and J by 7 bases, with 13 bases between them. This CDR3 spans 13 amino acids. In germline, CDR1 is LGHNT, CDR2 FRNRAP. CDR3 bases: TGTGCTAGTGGTCCAGCGGGCGCCCATACGCAGTATTTT. It is translated as CASGPAGAHTQYF.